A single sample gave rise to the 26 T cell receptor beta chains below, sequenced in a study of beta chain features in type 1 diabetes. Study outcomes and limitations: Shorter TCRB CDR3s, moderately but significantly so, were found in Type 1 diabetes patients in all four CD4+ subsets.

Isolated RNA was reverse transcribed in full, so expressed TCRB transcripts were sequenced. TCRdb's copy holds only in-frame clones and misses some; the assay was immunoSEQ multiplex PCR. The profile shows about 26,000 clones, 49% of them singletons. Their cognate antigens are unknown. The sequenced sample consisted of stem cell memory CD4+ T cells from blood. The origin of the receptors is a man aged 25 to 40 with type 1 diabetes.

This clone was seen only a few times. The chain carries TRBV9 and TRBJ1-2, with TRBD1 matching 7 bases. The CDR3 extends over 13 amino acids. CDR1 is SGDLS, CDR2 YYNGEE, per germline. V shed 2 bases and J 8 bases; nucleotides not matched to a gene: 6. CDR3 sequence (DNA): TGTGCCAGCAGCGTTGGGACAGATCTGGGCTACACCTTC. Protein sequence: CASSVGTDLGYTF.

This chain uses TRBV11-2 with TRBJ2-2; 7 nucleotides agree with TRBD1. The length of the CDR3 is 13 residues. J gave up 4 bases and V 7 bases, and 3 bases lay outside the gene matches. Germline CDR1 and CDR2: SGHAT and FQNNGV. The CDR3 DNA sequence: TGTGCCAGCAACCGACAGGGCACCGGGGAGCTGTTTTTT. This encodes CASNRQGTGELFF.

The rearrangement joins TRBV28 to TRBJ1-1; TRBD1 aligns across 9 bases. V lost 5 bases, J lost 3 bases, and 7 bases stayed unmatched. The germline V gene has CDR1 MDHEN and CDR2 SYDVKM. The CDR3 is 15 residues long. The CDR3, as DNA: TGTGCCAGCAGTACAGGGGGCGCGGGCTACACTGAAGCTTTCTTT. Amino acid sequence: CASSTGGAGYTEAFF.

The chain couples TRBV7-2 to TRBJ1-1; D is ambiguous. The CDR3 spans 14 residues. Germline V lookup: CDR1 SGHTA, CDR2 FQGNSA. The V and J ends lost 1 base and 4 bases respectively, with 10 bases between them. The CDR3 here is CASSLGLRGTEAFF. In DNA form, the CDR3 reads TGTGCCAGCAGCTTAGGGCTGCGGGGCACTGAAGCTTTCTTT. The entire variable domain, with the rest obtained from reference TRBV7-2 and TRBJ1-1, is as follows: GAGVSQSPSNKVTEKGKDVELRCDPISGHTALYWYRQSLGQGLEFLIYFQGNSAPDKSGLPSDRFSAERTGGSVSTLTIQRTQQEDSAVYLCASSLGLRGTEAFFGQGTRLTVV.

CDR3 bases: TGTGCCAGCAGCTTTTTAGCGGGGGGGTTCACAGATACGCAGTATTTT. This codes for CASSFLAGGFTDTQYF. The J gene is TRBJ2-3, the V gene TRBV11-2, with 11 bases lining up with TRBD2. Germline V gene lookup returns CDR1 SGHAT and CDR2 FQNNGV. The CDR3 runs 16 residues. V lost 3 bases and J lost 2; bases outside the gene matches: 4.

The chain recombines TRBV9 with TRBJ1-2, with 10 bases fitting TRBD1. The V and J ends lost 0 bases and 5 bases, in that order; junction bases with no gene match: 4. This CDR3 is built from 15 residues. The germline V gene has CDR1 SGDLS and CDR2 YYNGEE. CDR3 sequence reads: CASSVEGTGVYGYTF. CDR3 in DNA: TGTGCCAGCAGCGTAGAGGGGACAGGGGTATATGGCTACACCTTC.

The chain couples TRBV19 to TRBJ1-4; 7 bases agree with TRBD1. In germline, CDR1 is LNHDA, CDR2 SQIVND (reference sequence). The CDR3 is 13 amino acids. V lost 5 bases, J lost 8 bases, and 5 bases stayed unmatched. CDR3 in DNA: TGTGCCAGTAGTCCGACAGGGAGGGAAAAACTGTTTTTT. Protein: CASSPTGREKLFF.

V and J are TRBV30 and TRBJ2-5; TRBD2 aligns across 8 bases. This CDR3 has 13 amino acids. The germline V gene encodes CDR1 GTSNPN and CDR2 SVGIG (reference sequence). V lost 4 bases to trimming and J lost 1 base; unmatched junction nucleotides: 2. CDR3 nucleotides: TGTGCCTGGACTAGCGGGTCCCAAGAGACCCAGTACTTC. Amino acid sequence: CAWTSGSQETQYF.

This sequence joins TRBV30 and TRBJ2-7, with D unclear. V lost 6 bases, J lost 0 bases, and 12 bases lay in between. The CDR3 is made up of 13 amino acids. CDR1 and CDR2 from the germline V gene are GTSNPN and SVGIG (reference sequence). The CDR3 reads CACSRQASYEQYF. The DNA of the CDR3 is TGTGCCTGCTCCCGGCAGGCCTCCTACGAGCAGTACTTC.

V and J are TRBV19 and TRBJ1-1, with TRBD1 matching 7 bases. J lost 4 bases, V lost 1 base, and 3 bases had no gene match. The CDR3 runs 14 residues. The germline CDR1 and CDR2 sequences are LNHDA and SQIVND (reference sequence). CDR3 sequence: CASSIVRDSTEAFF. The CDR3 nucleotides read TGTGCCAGTAGTATAGTTAGGGACAGCACTGAAGCTTTCTTT.

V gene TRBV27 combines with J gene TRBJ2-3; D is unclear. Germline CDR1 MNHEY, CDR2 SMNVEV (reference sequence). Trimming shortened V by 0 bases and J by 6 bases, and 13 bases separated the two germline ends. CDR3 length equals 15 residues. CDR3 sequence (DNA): TGTGCCAGCAGTTTATCGACTGGGTTGAGGGATACGCAGTATTTT. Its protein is CASSLSTGLRDTQYF.

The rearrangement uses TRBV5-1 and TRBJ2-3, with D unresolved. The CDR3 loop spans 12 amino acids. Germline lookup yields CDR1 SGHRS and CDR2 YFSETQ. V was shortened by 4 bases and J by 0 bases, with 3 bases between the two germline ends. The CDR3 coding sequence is TGCGCCAGCAGCCCGAGCACAGATACGCAGTATTTT. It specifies CASSPSTDTQYF.

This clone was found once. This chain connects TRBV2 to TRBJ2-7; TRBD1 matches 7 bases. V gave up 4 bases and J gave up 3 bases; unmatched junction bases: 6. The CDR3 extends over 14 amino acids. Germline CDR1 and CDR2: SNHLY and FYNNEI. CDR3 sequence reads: CASSAGQQHYEQYF. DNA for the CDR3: TGTGCCAGCAGTGCGGGACAGCAACACTACGAGCAGTACTTC.

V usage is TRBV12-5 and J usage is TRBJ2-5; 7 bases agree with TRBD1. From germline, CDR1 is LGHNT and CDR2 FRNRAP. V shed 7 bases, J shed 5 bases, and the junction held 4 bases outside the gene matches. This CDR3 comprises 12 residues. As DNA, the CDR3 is TGTGCTAGTGCCCTCAGGGGGGAGACCCAGTACTTC. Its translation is CASALRGETQYF. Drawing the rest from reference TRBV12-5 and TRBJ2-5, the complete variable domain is DARVTQTPRHKVTEMGQEVTMRCQPILGHNTVFWYRQTMMQGLELLAYFRNRAPLDDSGMPKDRFSAEMPDATLATLKIQPSEPRDSAVYFCASALRGETQYFGPGTRLLVL.

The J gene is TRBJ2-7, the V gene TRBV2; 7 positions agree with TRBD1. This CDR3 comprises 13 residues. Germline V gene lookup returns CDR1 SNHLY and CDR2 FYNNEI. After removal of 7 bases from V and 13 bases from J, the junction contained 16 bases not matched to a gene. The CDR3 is CASKEDRTLYYYF. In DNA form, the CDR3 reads TGTGCCAGCAAGGAGGACAGGACTCTGTATTATTACTTC. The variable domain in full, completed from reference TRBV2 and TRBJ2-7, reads EPEVTQTPSHQVTQMGQEVILRCVPISNHLYFYWYRQILGQKVEFLVSFYNNEISEKSEIFDDQFSVERPDGSNFTLKIRSTKLEDSAMYFCASKEDRTLYYYFGPGTRLTVT.

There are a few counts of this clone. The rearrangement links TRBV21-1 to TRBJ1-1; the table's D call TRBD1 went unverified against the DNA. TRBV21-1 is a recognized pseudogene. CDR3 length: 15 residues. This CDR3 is CASSPPTTGDTEAFF. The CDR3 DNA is TGTGCCAGCAGCCCCCCTACGACAGGGGACACTGAAGCTTTCTTT.

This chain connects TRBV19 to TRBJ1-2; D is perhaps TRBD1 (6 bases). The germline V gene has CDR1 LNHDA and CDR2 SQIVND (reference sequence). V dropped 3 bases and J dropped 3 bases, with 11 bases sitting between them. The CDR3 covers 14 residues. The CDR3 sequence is CASSMMWTDYGYTF. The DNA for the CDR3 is TGTGCCAGTAGTATGATGTGGACAGACTATGGCTACACCTTC.

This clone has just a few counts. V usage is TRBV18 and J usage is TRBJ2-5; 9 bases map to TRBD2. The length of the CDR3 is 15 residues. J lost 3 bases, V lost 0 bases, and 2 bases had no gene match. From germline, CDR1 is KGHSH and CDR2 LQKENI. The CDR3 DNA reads TGTGCCAGCTCACCACCGGGACTAGCCAAAGAGACCCAGTACTTC. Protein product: CASSPPGLAKETQYF. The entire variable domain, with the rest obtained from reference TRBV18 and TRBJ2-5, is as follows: NAGVMQNPRHLVRRRGQEARLRCSPMKGHSHVYWYRQLPEEGLKFMVYLQKENIIDESGMPKERFSAEFPKEGPSILRIQQVVRGDSAAYFCASSPPGLAKETQYFGPGTRLLVL.

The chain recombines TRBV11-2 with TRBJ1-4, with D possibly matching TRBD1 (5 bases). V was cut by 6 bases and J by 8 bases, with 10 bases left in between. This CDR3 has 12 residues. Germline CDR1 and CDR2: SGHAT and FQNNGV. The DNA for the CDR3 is TGTGCCAGCAGTGGGGGGGGAGAAAAACTGTTTTTT. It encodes CASSGGGEKLFF.

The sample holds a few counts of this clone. The CDR3 region is CSVSERANTGELFF. The CDR3 region has the DNA TGCAGCGTTAGTGAGCGAGCCAACACCGGGGAGCTGTTTTTT. The chain combines TRBV29-1 with TRBJ2-2; D gene uncertain. The CDR3 has 14 amino acids. Between the trimmed V and J ends, which lost 5 bases and 2 bases, there was a span of 12 bases. Germline assignment: CDR1 SQVTM and CDR2 ANQGSEA.

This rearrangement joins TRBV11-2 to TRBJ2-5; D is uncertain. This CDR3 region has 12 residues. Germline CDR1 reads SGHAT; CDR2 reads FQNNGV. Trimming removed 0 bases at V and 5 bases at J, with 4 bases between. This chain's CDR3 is CASSLDGETQYF. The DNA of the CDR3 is TGTGCCAGCAGCTTAGACGGTGAGACCCAGTACTTC.

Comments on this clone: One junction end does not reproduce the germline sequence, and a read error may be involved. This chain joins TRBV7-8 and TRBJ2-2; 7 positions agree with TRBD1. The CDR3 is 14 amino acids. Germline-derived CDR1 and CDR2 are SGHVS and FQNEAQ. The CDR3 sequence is CASCLGQGAGELFF. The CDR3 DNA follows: TGTGCCAGCTGCTTAGGTCAGGGGGCCGGGGAGCTGTTTTTT.

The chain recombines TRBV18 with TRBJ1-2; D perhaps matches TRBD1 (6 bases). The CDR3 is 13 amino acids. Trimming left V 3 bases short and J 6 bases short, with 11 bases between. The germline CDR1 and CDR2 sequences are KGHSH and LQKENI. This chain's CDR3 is CASSPQDRNGYTF. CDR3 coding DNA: TGTGCCAGCTCACCGCAGGACAGAAATGGCTACACCTTC.

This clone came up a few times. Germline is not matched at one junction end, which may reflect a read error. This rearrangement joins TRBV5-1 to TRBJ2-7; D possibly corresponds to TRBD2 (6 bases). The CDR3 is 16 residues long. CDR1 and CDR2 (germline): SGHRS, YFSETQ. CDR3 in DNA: TGCGCCAGCACCTTGGGGTACGGGGGTCCCTCCTACGAGCAGTACTTC. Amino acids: CASTLGYGGPSYEQYF.

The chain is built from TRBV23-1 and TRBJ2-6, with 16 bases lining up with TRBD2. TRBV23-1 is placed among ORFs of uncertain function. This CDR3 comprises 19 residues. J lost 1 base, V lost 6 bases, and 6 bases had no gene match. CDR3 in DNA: TGCGCCAGCAGCCGGGGGACTAGCGGGAGGGAGTCTGGGGCCAACGTCCTGACTTTC. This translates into CASSRGTSGRESGANVLTF.

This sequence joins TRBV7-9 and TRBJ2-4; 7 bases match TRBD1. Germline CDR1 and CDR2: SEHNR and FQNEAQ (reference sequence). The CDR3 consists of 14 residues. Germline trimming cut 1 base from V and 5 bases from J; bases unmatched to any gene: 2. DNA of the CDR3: TGTGCCAGCAGCTTAGGGACAGGACAAAACATTCAGTACTTC. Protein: CASSLGTGQNIQYF.